Below, 28 T cell receptor beta chains from the same sample are listed, as sequenced in a study of blood T cells in healthy people across ages. The second PCR ran roughly 7 to 11 cycles with a sample-barcoded 5' primer and J-beta primers. Via MiXCR, TCRdb re-called the 5' RACE reads, giving one row per CDR3 protein. The sample has 1,500,000 or so distinct CDR3 sequences, 42% seen once. The sequencing sample was made of blood. Receptors were obtained from a woman under 30 in good health.

The sample holds many counts of this clonotype. The rearrangement uses TRBV20-1 and TRBJ2-3; no clear D gene. V was trimmed by 6 bases and J by 6 bases, leaving 10 bases between them. Per the germline V gene, CDR1 is DFQATT and CDR2 is SNEGSKA (reference sequence). The CDR3 extends over 11 amino acids. The CDR3 loop is CSALKVDTQYF. As DNA, the CDR3 is TGCAGTGCCCTCAAGGTCGATACGCAGTATTTT.

In this sample, this clonotype turned up a few times. This rearrangement joins TRBV4-3 to TRBJ1-4, with a possible D match to TRBD1 (6 bases). The ends were cut back, 3 bases at V and 12 bases at J, with 17 bases in the middle. Germline V lookup: CDR1 LGHNA, CDR2 YSLEER. This CDR3 has 14 amino acids. CDR3 DNA sequence: TGCGCCAGCAGCCACACCTCACAGGGAACGGAACTGTTTTTT. Amino acids: CASSHTSQGTELFF.

About this clonotype: One end of the junction does not line up with germline, which may come from a read error. CDR3 DNA sequence: TGTGCCGGCAGCCAAAGGGGCGCGGATCAGCCCCAGCATTTT. It encodes CAGSQRGADQPQHF. The V gene is TRBV4-2, the J gene TRBJ1-5; D possibly corresponds to TRBD1 (5 bases). Germline lookup yields CDR1 LGHNA and CDR2 YNFKEQ. CDR3 size: 14 residues.

The chain joins TRBV12-3 or TRBV12-4 to TRBJ2-3; D tentatively reads TRBD1 or TRBD2 (5 bases each). The V end was cut by 6 bases, the J end by 0 bases, with 25 bases between. The length of the CDR3 is 19 residues. The CDR3 region is CASRKVVRGTSPSTDTQYF. The CDR3 bases are TGTGCCAGCAGGAAGGTCGTACGAGGGACCAGCCCCAGCACAGATACGCAGTATTTT.

This clonotype was picked up a small number of times. The chain couples TRBV4-3 to TRBJ2-3; no clear D. The CDR3 covers 15 residues. Germline V gene lookup returns CDR1 LGHNA and CDR2 YSLEER. Trimming pared 6 bases from V and 3 bases from J, leaving 16 bases between. The CDR3 spells CASRVGATETDTQYF. CDR3 in DNA: TGCGCCAGCAGAGTCGGCGCCACCGAGACAGATACGCAGTATTTT.

The chain is built from TRBV4-1 and TRBJ1-2; D call uncertain. Germline CDR1 MGHRA, CDR2 YSYEKL. The ends were cut back, 2 bases at V and 1 base at J, with 14 bases in the middle. The CDR3 has 16 residues. The CDR3 is CASSQPERGLNYGYTF. The CDR3, as DNA: TGCGCCAGCAGCCAACCGGAACGGGGTCTTAACTATGGCTACACCTTC.

Only a few counts were recorded for this clonotype. This chain links TRBV21-1 with TRBJ2-5; TRBD1 was called by the table and not checked on the DNA. TRBV21-1 is noted as a pseudogene. The CDR3 has 14 amino acids. In nucleotides, the CDR3 is TGTGCCAGCAGCAAAGGGCTTCCCGGTGAGACCCAGTACTTC. Translation: CASSKGLPGETQYF.

Only a few counts were recorded for this clonotype. The chain couples TRBV7-9 to TRBJ2-7; D gene ambiguous. The CDR3 runs to 14 residues. Trimming removed 5 bases from V and 7 bases from J, with 18 bases in between. Germline CDR1 is SEHNR and CDR2 is FQNEAQ (reference sequence). CDR3 DNA sequence: TGTGCCAGCAGCCTCCCTGGGCCATACAATGAGCAGTACTTC. Translated, it gives CASSLPGPYNEQYF.

The chain uses TRBV20-1 and TRBJ2-1; tentative D call: TRBD2 (5 bases). This CDR3 has 12 amino acids. V was cut by 7 bases and J by 8 bases, with 15 bases left in between. Germline CDR1 and CDR2: DFQATT and SNEGSKA (reference sequence). In DNA, the CDR3 is TGCAGTGTCACTAGGGAGTCTCATGAGCAGTTCTTC. Its protein is CSVTRESHEQFF.

This clonotype was counted ten times or more. This chain connects TRBV29-1 to TRBJ2-3; D possibly corresponds to TRBD1 (5 bases). The CDR3 length is 14 residues. The V end was cut by 5 bases, the J end by 0 bases, with 12 bases between. Germline V lookup: CDR1 SQVTM, CDR2 ANQGSEA. CDR3 DNA: TGCAGCGTTAGGAGACAGAGCAGCACAGATACGCAGTATTTT. Translated, it gives CSVRRQSSTDTQYF.

J is TRBJ1-6 and V is TRBV6-5; 9 nucleotides align to TRBD1. This CDR3 is built from 15 residues. V was clipped by 0 bases and J by 11 bases; unmatched bases: 5. Germline CDR1 is MNHEY and CDR2 is SVGAGI. CDR3 in amino acids: CASSYSGTGSAPLHF. The DNA for the CDR3 is TGTGCCAGCAGTTACTCCGGGACAGGGAGCGCACCCCTCCACTTT.

This clonotype was observed a handful of times. V and J are TRBV6-2 or TRBV6-3 and TRBJ1-5, with D hard to call. CDR3 length equals 16 residues. The V gene's germline CDR1 is MNHEY and CDR2 SVGEGT. The V end lost 3 bases, the J end lost 2 bases, and 14 bases lay between the germline ends. CDR3 coding DNA: TGTGCCAGCAGTTATCTCGGGCCTGCAGGCAATCAGCCCCAGCATTTT. It specifies CASSYLGPAGNQPQHF.

The sample holds a few counts of this clonotype. The chain couples TRBV6-5 to TRBJ1-2, with D possibly TRBD1 on 6 matching bases. Trimming cost V 7 bases and J 4 bases, with 19 bases left between them. The CDR3 runs 15 residues. The germline V gene has CDR1 MNHEY and CDR2 SVGAGI. CDR3 residues: CASTSTGGQGYGYTF. DNA for the CDR3: TGTGCCAGCACCTCCACCGGGGGGCAGGGCTATGGCTACACCTTC.

This clonotype showed up just a few times. The chain recombines TRBV20-1 with TRBJ2-3; 15 nucleotides line up with TRBD2. Unmatched junction bases numbered 1, after V lost 5 bases and J lost 4 bases. This CDR3 is 14 amino acids long. The germline V gene has CDR1 DFQATT and CDR2 SNEGSKA (reference sequence). CDR3 protein: CSAWTSGGADTQYF. As DNA, the CDR3 is TGCAGTGCTTGGACTAGCGGGGGGGCAGATACGCAGTATTTT.

The gene calls are TRBV20-1 and TRBJ1-4; no definite D call. Germline lookup yields CDR1 DFQATT and CDR2 SNEGSKA (reference sequence). The CDR3 is 15 amino acids. With 0 bases removed from V and 1 base from J, the gap between germline ends came to 9 bases. As DNA, the CDR3 is TGCAGTGCTAGAGATAAGCGGCAAACTAATGAAAAACTGTTTTTT. Protein sequence: CSARDKRQTNEKLFF.

The table lists this clonotype with a few counts. V and J are TRBV20-1 and TRBJ2-1; no clear D. V was pared by 7 bases and J by 3 bases, with 10 bases between. Germline lookup yields CDR1 DFQATT and CDR2 SNEGSKA (reference sequence). The CDR3 is 12 residues long. The CDR3 bases are TGCAGTGTAGTCCCATACTACAATGAGCAGTTCTTC. This sequence encodes CSVVPYYNEQFF.

This clonotype was seen at least ten times. V is TRBV9 and J is TRBJ2-3; TRBD2 is a possible D gene (6 bases). The germline V gene has CDR1 SGDLS and CDR2 YYNGEE. This CDR3 is 10 amino acids long. Trimming removed 7 bases at V and 6 bases at J, with 6 bases between. The CDR3 region has the DNA TGTGCCAGCGGGGGGGATACGCAGTATTTT. As protein: CASGGDTQYF.

This clonotype was seen only a few times. The genes are TRBV12-3 or TRBV12-4 and TRBJ2-7, with 8 nucleotides matching TRBD2. This CDR3 has 14 residues. V was clipped by 5 bases and J by 3 bases; unmatched bases: 6. CDR3 nucleotide sequence: TGTGCCAGCAGTATTGGACTAGCCAACTACGAGCAGTACTTC. Residues: CASSIGLANYEQYF.

The V and J genes are TRBV18 and TRBJ2-7; D might be TRBD1 (6 bases). This CDR3 contains 14 residues. Germline V gene lookup returns CDR1 KGHSH and CDR2 LQKENI. The V and J ends lost 4 bases and 8 bases respectively, with 18 bases between them. The CDR3 loop is CASSQSRDIRKQYF. The CDR3 DNA reads as TGTGCCAGCTCACAGAGCCGGGACATAAGAAAGCAGTACTTC.

This clonotype was seen only a few times. The V call is TRBV7-9, the J call TRBJ2-7; 9 bases are a match to TRBD1. CDR1 is SEHNR, CDR2 FQNEAQ, per germline (reference sequence). Trimming removed 5 bases from V and 5 bases from J; junction bases left unmatched: 10. This CDR3 has 15 amino acids. CDR3 bases: TGTGCCAGCAGCACCCGGGACAGGGCTTTTCACGAGCAGTACTTC. Protein: CASSTRDRAFHEQYF.

This rearrangement joins TRBV24-1 to TRBJ2-1, with D unclear. TRBJ2-7 explains the end of the DNA better; the J call may be wrong. The CDR3 is made up of 16 amino acids. Germline CDR1 and CDR2: KGHDR and SFDVKD. The CDR3 protein is CATSESGSVSYNEQYF. CDR3 in DNA: TGTGCCACCAGTGAGTCCGGATCCGTGTCCTACAATGAGCAGTACTTC.

The V gene is TRBV6-6, the J gene TRBJ2-1; D gene uncertain. Trimming took 7 bases from V and 0 from J, leaving 13 bases between them. CDR1 MNHNY and CDR2 SVGAGI come from the germline V gene (reference sequence). The CDR3 consists of 15 residues. This chain's CDR3 is CASTLNMLSYNEQFF. CDR3 coding DNA: TGTGCCAGCACCTTAAATATGCTCTCCTACAATGAGCAGTTCTTC.

The gene calls are TRBV9 and TRBJ2-6; D perhaps matches TRBD1 (5 bases). Germline V gene sequence: CDR1 SGDLS, CDR2 YYNGEE. The length of the CDR3 is 17 residues. V lost 0 bases, J lost 3 bases, and 13 bases lay in between. CDR3 in amino acids: CASSVATGLGGANVLTF. CDR3 DNA: TGTGCCAGCAGCGTAGCTACAGGCCTGGGTGGGGCCAACGTCCTGACTTTC.

CDR3 coding DNA: TGTGCCAGCAGAAATTTGGGGTGCGAGCAGTACTTC. The encoded protein is CASRNLGCEQYF. The chain recombines TRBV7-2 with TRBJ2-5; D gene ambiguous. The assigned J gene may be wrong: the sequence end matches TRBJ2-7 better. This CDR3 comprises 12 residues. Germline-derived CDR1 and CDR2 are SGHTA and FQGNSA.

This clonotype has just a few counts. V usage is TRBV27 and J usage is TRBJ1-2; 8 positions match TRBD1. Unmatched junction bases numbered 8, after V lost 8 bases and J lost 6 bases. Germline-derived CDR1 and CDR2 are MNHEY and SMNVEV (reference sequence). CDR3 length: 13 amino acids. CDR3 loop: CASGLGTGHGYTF. CDR3 nucleotides: TGTGCCAGCGGGCTTGGGACAGGCCATGGCTACACCTTC.

A few counts support this clonotype. The CDR3 sequence is CASSPDGTGTVYEQYF. The CDR3 DNA follows: TGTGCCAGCTCACCAGACGGAACCGGGACAGTCTACGAGCAGTACTTC. The rearrangement uses TRBV18 and TRBJ2-7, with 7 bases matching TRBD1. The V segment lost 2 bases and the J segment 3 bases; nucleotides outside the gene matches: 10. This CDR3 spans 16 amino acids. Germline V gives CDR1 KGHSH, CDR2 LQKENI.

This clonotype was found a few times. The chain uses TRBV29-1 and TRBJ2-3; weak D call: TRBD2 (5 bases). Deletions cut 1 base from V and 5 bases from J, with 10 bases between. The CDR3 length is 13 residues. The V gene's germline CDR1 is SQVTM and CDR2 ANQGSEA. This CDR3 is CSVEALLGDTQYF. CDR3 nucleotides: TGCAGCGTTGAAGCCCTACTAGGAGATACGCAGTATTTT.

The V call is TRBV7-6, the J call TRBJ2-2, with 7 nucleotides matching TRBD1. V lost 5 bases to trimming and J lost 1 base; unmatched junction nucleotides: 10. The CDR3 has 17 amino acids. CDR1 is SGHVS and CDR2 is FNYEAQ in the germline V gene. The CDR3, as DNA: TGTGCCAGCAGCCCCTGGGGCAGGGGGAAGAACACCGGGGAGCTGTTTTTT. Amino acid sequence: CASSPWGRGKNTGELFF.